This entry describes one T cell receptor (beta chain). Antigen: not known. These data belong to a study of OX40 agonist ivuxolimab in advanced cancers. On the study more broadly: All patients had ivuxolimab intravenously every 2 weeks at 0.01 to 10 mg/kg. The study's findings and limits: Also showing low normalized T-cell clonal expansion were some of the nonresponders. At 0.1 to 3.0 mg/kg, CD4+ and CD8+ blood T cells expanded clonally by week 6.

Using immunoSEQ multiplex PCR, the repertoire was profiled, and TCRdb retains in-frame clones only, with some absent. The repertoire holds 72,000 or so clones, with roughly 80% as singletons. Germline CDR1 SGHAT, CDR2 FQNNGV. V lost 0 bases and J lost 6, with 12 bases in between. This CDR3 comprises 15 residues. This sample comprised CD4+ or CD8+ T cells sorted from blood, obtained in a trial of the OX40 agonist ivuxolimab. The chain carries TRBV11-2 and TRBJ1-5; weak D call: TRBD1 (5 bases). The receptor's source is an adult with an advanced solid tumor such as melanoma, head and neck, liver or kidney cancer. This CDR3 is CASSLEAGGTQPQHF. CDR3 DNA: TGTGCCAGCAGCTTAGAGGCGGGGGGGACTCAGCCCCAGCATTTT.